The clone carrying this TCR beta chain was recorded a few times. The antigen is unknown. TCRdb fed the 5' RACE reads into MiXCR, producing one record per CDR3 protein. The table has approximately 60,000 distinct CDR3 sequences, more than 8% seen once. The sample belongs to a study of T-cell memory formation after mild COVID-19. The study's findings and limits: The second-wave clones peaking on day 37 were not confirmed as SARS-CoV-2-specific. Later expanders leaned CD4+, whereas day 15 to 85 contracting clones were balanced CD4/CD8. Certain responding clones were present in pre-infection memory, suggesting participation of cross-reactive memory. Shrinking CD4+ clones resided mostly in CM and EM, and CD8+ ones in EMRA.

The length of the CDR3 is 16 residues. Trimming took 3 bases from V and 6 from J; bases not matched to a gene: 9. Germline V gene lookup returns CDR1 SGDLS and CDR2 YYNGEE. This chain joins TRBV9 and TRBJ2-2; TRBD1 aligns across 9 bases. The clonotype was recovered from a man aged 18 to 35 who had mild COVID-19 (a few samples of this study predate the infection). Cell type and time point are not known. Specimen: PBMCs or a T cell subset sorted from them (not recorded which). In DNA form, the CDR3 reads TGTGCCAGCAGCGGAAAAGTTAGGACAGGGGCCGGGGAGCTGTTTTTT. Amino acids: CASSGKVRTGAGELFF.